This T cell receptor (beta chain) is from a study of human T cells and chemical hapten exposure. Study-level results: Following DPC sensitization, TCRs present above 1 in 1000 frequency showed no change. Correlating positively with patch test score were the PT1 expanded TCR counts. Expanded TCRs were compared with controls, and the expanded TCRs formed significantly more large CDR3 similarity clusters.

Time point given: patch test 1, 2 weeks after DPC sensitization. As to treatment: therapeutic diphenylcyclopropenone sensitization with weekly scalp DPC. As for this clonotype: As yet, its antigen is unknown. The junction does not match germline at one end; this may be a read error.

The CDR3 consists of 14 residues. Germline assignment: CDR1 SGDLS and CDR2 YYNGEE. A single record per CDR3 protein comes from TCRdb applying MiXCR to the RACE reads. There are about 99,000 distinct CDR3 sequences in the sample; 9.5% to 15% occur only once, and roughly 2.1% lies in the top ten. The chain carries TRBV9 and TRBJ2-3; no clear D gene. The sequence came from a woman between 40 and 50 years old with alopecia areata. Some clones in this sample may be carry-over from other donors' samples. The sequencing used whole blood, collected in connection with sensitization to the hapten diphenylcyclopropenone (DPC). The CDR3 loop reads CASSVDRSTDTQFF. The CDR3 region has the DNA TGTGCCAGCAGCGTAGACCGTTCCACAGATACGCAGTTTTTT.